Below are 10 T cell receptor beta chains sequenced from a single sample in a study of immune cell composition in non-small cell lung cancer. Assay used: immunoSEQ multiplex PCR; TCRdb lists only in-frame clones, some missing. Counted here are more than 14,000 clones, about 69% occurring once; the ten biggest clones make up under 10%. The specimen was lung tumor tissue. The receptor source for this set is a human donor with non-small cell lung cancer.

In this sample, this clone turned up a few times. The chain carries TRBV7-9 and TRBJ1-4, with TRBD1 matching 8 bases. Germline-derived CDR1 and CDR2 are SEHNR and FQNEAQ (reference sequence). This CDR3 spans 14 amino acids. After removal of 4 bases from V and 5 bases from J, the junction contained 3 bases not matched to a gene. CDR3 protein: CASSSRQGNEKLFF. The CDR3 region has the DNA TGTGCCAGCAGCTCCCGACAGGGGAATGAAAAACTGTTTTTT.

J is TRBJ1-1 and V is TRBV11-3; D perhaps matches TRBD1 (5 bases). Germline V gene sequence: CDR1 SGHNT, CDR2 YENEEA. The CDR3 has 13 residues. The V and J ends lost 4 bases and 3 bases respectively, with 9 bases between them. The CDR3 DNA reads TGTGCCAGCAGCTGGGGCAGGGACACTGAAGCTTTCTTT. Its protein product is CASSWGRDTEAFF.

The chain combines TRBV5-6 with TRBJ2-3, with 11 bases lining up with TRBD2. Germline assignment: CDR1 SGHDT and CDR2 YYEEEE. V lost 6 bases and J lost 2; bases outside the gene matches: 2. The CDR3 has 14 amino acids. The CDR3 loop is CASKGLAATDTQYF. The CDR3 DNA reads as TGTGCCAGCAAGGGACTAGCGGCCACAGATACGCAGTATTTT.

The V call is TRBV6-6, the J call TRBJ1-2; possibly TRBD1 for D (5 bases). From germline, CDR1 is MNHNY and CDR2 SVGAGI (reference sequence). V dropped 8 bases and J dropped 8 bases, with 12 bases sitting between them. The CDR3 covers 11 residues. Here the CDR3 DNA reads TGTGCCAGCGCAGACAGTCGCGGCTACACCTTC. It yields the protein CASADSRGYTF.

The chain is built from TRBV15 and TRBJ1-2, with 9 positions matching TRBD1. Germline CDR1 is LNHNV and CDR2 is YYDKDF (reference sequence). This CDR3 is built from 17 residues. The J segment lost 7 bases and the V segment lost 5 bases, leaving 17 bases of the junction unmatched. CDR3 residues: CATSGSHTGGATGGYTF. CDR3 in DNA: TGTGCCACCAGCGGCTCTCATACAGGGGGCGCAACTGGTGGCTACACCTTC. The full variable domain, in which reference TRBV15 and TRBJ1-2 provide the parts outside the CDR3, is DAMVIQNPRYQVTQFGKPVTLSCSQTLNHNVMYWYQQKSSQAPKLLFHYYDKDFNNEADTPDNFQSRRPNTSFCFLDIRSPGLGDTAMYLCATSGSHTGGATGGYTFGSGTRLTVV.

V is TRBV18 and J is TRBJ1-2, with 8 bases lining up with TRBD1. The germline CDR1 and CDR2 sequences are KGHSH and LQKENI. The V and J ends lost 5 bases and 3 bases, in that order; junction bases with no gene match: 8. The length of the CDR3 is 15 residues. CDR3 loop: CASSANSGGDYGYTF. CDR3 nucleotides: TGTGCCAGCTCAGCAAACTCAGGGGGCGACTATGGCTACACCTTC.

The chain uses TRBV27 and TRBJ2-5; D possibly corresponds to TRBD1 (6 bases). The CDR3 runs to 13 residues. The germline V and J ends were trimmed by 1 base and 5 bases, with 8 bases remaining between them. Germline CDR1 and CDR2: MNHEY and SMNVEV (reference sequence). The CDR3: CASSLYRGETQYF. In DNA form, the CDR3 reads TGTGCCAGCAGTTTATATAGGGGGGAGACCCAGTACTTC.

The rearrangement joins TRBV14 to TRBJ1-1; D is perhaps TRBD1 (6 bases). Trimming removed 8 bases from V and 1 base from J, with 17 bases in between. Germline values: CDR1 SGHDN, CDR2 FVKESK. The CDR3 extends over 15 amino acids. The CDR3 sequence is CASLPVGAGNTEAFF. The CDR3 bases are TGTGCCAGCCTGCCAGTGGGGGCGGGGAACACTGAAGCTTTCTTT.

This rearrangement joins TRBV6-5 to TRBJ2-7, with TRBD1 as a possible D gene (6 bases). The CDR3 has 14 amino acids. V was shortened by 6 bases and J by 3 bases, with 15 bases between the two germline ends. CDR1 and CDR2 from the germline V gene are MNHEY and SVGAGI. This chain's CDR3 is CASSRNRESYEQYF. CDR3 nucleotide sequence: TGTGCCAGCAGCCGGAACAGGGAAAGCTACGAGCAGTACTTC.

V usage is TRBV7-6 and J usage is TRBJ2-7; 16 bases match TRBD2. This CDR3 has 17 amino acids. The V gene end was trimmed by 4 bases and the J gene end by 2 bases; junction bases not matched to a gene: 5. Germline lookup yields CDR1 SGHVS and CDR2 FNYEAQ. CDR3 nucleotides: TGTGCCAGCAGCTCCCCGGGACTAGCGGGGGGGCCCTACGAGCAGTACTTC. Translated, it gives CASSSPGLAGGPYEQYF. Full variable domain (rest looked up from reference TRBV7-6 and TRBJ2-7): GAGVSQSPRYKVTKRGQDVALRCDPISGHVSLYWYRQALGQGPEFLTYFNYEAQQDKSGLPNDRFSAERPEGSISTLTIQRTEQRDSAMYRCASSSPGLAGGPYEQYFGPGTRLTVT.